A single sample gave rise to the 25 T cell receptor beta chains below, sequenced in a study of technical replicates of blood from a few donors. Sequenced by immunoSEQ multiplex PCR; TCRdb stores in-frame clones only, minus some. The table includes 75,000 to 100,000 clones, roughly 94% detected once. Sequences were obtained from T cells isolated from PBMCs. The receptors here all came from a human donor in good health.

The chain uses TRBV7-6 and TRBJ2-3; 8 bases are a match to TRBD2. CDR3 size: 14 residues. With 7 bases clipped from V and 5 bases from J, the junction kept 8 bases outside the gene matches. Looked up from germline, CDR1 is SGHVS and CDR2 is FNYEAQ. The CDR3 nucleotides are TGTGCCAGCACGATCGGGGGGGCCGGAGATACGCAGTATTTT. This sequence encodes CASTIGGAGDTQYF.

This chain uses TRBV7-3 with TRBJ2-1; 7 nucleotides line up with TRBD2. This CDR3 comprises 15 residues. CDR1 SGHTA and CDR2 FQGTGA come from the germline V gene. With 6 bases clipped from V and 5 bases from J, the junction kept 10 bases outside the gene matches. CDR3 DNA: TGTGCCAGCAGGGTCCAGGCGGGGGAAGACAATGAGCAGTTCTTC. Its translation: CASRVQAGEDNEQFF.

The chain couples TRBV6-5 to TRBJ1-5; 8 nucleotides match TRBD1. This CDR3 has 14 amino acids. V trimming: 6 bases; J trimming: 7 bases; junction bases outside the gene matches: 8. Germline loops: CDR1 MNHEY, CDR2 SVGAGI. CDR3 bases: TGTGCCAGCAGGCCCCGGACAGGGAGCCAGCCCCAGCATTTT. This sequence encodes CASRPRTGSQPQHF.

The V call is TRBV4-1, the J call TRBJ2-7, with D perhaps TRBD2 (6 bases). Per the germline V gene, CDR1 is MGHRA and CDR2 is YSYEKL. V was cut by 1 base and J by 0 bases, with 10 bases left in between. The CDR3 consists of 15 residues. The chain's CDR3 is CASSQGDSSSYEQYF. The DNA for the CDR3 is TGCGCCAGCAGCCAAGGGGACTCTAGCTCCTACGAGCAGTACTTC.

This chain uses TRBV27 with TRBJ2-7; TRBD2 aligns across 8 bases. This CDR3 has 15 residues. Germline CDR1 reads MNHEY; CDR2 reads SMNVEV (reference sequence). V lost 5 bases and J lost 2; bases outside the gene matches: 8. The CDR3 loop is CASSLHLAGTYEQYF. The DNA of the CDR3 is TGTGCCAGCAGTCTCCATCTAGCGGGCACCTACGAGCAGTACTTC.

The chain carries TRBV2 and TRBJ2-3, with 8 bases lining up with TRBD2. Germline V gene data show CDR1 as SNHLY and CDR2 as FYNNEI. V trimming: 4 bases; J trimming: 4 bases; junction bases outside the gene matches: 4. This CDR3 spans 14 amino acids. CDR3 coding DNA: TGTGCCAGCAGTGCGGGACTAGAGGCAGATACGCAGTATTTT. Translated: CASSAGLEADTQYF.

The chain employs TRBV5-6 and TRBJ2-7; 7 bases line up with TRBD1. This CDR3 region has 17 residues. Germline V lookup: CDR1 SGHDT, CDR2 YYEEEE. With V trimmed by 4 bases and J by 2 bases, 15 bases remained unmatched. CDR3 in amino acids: CASSKLQGSVRTYEQYF. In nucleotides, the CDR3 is TGTGCCAGCAGCAAACTACAGGGGTCGGTTCGTACCTACGAGCAGTACTTC.

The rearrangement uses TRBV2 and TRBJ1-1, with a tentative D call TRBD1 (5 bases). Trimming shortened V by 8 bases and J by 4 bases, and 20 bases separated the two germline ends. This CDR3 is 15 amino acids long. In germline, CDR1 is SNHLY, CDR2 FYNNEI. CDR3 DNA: TGTGCCAGCCGCCGGGCTGGTCAGGGATCCACTGAAGCTTTCTTT. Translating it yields CASRRAGQGSTEAFF.

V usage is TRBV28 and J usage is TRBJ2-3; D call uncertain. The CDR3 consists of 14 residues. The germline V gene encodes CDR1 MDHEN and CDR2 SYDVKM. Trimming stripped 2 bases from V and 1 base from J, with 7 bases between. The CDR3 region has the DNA TGTGCCAGCAGTTTACGTCAGGGCACAGATACGCAGTATTTT. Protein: CASSLRQGTDTQYF.

The CDR3 region is CAGGPRQNSPLHF. The DNA of the CDR3 is TGTGCCGGTGGGCCGAGACAGAACTCACCCCTCCACTTT. This sequence joins TRBV6-6 and TRBJ1-6, with D possibly being TRBD1 (5 bases). The CDR3 spans 13 residues. Trimming pared 11 bases from V and 10 bases from J, leaving 18 bases between. Germline loops: CDR1 MNHNY, CDR2 SVGAGI (reference sequence).

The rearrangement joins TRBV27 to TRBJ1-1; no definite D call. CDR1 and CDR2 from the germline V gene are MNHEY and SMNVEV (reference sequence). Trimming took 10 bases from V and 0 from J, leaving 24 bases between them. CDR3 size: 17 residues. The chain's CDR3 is CATQSGRPSTLNTEAFF. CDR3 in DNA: TGTGCCACCCAGTCGGGGAGGCCCTCCACGCTGAACACTGAAGCTTTCTTT.

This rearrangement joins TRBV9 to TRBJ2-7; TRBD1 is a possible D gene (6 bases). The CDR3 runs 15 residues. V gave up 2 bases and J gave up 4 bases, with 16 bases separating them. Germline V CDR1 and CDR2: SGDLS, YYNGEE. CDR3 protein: CASSVTTGPRYEQYF. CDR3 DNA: TGTGCCAGCAGCGTGACCACAGGGCCTAGGTACGAGCAGTACTTC.

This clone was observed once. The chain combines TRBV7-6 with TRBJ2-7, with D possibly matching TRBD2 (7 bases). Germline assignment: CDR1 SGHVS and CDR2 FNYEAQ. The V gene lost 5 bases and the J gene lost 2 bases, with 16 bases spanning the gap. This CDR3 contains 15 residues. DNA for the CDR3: TGTGCCAGCAGCCCCCCGGGGGGCGTACCCTACGAGCAGTACTTC. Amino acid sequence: CASSPPGGVPYEQYF.

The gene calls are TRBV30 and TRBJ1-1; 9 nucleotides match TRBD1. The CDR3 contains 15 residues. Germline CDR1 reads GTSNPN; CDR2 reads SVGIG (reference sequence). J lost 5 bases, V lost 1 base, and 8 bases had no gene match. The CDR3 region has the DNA TGTGCCTGGAGTGCCCTGGACAGGGGCAGGACTGAAGCTTTCTTT. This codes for CAWSALDRGRTEAFF.

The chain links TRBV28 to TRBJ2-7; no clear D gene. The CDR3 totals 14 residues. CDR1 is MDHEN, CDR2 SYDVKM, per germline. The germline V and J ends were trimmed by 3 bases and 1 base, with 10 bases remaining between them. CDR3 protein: CASSFPGQSYEQYF. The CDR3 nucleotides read TGTGCCAGCAGTTTCCCGGGTCAGTCCTACGAGCAGTACTTC.

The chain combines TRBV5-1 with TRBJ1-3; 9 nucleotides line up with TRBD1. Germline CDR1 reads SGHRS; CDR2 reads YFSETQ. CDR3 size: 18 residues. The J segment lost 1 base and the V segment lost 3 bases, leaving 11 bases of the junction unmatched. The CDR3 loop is CASSSTTGGRQSGNTIYF. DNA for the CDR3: TGCGCCAGCAGCTCTACGACAGGGGGTCGACAATCTGGAAACACCATATATTTT.

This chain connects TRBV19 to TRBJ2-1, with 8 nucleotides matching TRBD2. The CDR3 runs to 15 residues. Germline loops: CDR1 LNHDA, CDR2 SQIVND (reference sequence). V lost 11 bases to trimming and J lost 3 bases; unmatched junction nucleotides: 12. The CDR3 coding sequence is TGTGCCTCCCTCCCCACTAGCGGACACTACAATGAGCAGTTCTTC. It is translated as CASLPTSGHYNEQFF.

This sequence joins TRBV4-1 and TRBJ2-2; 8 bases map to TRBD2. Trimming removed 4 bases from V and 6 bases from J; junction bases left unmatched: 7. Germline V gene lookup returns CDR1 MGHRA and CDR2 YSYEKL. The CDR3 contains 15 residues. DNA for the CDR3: TGCGCCAGCAGCCCCTCTCGAGCGGGGGCCGGGGAGCTGTTTTTT. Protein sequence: CASSPSRAGAGELFF.

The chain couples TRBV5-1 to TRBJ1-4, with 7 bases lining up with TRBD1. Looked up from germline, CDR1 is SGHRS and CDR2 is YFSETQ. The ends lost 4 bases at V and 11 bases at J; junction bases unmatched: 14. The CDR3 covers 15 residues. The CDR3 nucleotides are TGCGCCAGCAGCGGAATTCGACAGGGCATTGGTAAACTGTTTTTT. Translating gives CASSGIRQGIGKLFF.

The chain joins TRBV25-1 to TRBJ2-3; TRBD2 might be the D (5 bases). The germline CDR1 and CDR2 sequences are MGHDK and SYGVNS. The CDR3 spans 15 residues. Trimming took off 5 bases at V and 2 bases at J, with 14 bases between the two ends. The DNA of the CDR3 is TGTGCCAGCAGTAAGCGGAACTCACCCACAGATACGCAGTATTTT. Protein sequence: CASSKRNSPTDTQYF.

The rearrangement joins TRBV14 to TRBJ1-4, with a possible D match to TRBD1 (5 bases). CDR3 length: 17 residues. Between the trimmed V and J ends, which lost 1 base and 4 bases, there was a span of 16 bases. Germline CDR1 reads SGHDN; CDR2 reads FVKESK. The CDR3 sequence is CASSQAGDDTYNEKLFF. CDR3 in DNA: TGTGCCAGCAGCCAAGCGGGGGATGACACTTATAATGAAAAACTGTTTTTT.

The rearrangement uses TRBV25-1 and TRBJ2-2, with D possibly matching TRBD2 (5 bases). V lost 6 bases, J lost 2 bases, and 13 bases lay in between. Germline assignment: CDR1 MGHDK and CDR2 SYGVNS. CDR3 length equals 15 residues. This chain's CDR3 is CASSLMDSNTGELFF. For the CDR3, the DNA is TGTGCCAGCAGCCTGATGGACTCCAACACCGGGGAGCTGTTTTTT.

The CDR3 coding sequence is TGCGCCAGCAGACCGGACAGGGGGCGCGGCTTTGGCTACACCTTC. Its translation: CASRPDRGRGFGYTF. The chain has TRBV5-1 and TRBJ1-2, with 11 bases lining up with TRBD1. V shed 5 bases and J 7 bases; nucleotides not matched to a gene: 10. Germline V gene lookup returns CDR1 SGHRS and CDR2 YFSETQ. CDR3 length: 15 amino acids.

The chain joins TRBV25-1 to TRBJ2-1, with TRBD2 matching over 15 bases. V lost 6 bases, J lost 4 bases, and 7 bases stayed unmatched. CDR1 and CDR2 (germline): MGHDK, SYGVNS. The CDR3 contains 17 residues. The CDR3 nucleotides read TGTGCCAGCAGCCCCGGACTAGCGGGGGGGAGGTACAATGAGCAGTTCTTC. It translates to CASSPGLAGGRYNEQFF.

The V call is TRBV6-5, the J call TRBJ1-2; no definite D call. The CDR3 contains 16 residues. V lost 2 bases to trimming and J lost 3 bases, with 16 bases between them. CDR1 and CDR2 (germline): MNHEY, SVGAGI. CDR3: CASSYGSGNTDYGYTF. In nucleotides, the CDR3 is TGTGCCAGCAGTTACGGGTCCGGGAATACAGACTATGGCTACACCTTC.